A selection of T cell receptor beta chains follows, all from one sample in a study of beta chain features in type 1 diabetes. Sequencing used immunoSEQ multiplex PCR; TCRdb keeps in-frame clones, though not all of them. The repertoire holds under 300,000 clones, with roughly 17% as singletons. The sequencing input was naive CD4+ T cells from blood. These receptors came from a man in his thirties or forties with type 1 diabetes. Both conserved end residues are part of each CDR3. D genes are given only for firm matches. Some rows have no size entry. The others give once, few or many, or a class for an expanded clone.

D | size | J | V | CDR3 | DNA
NA | NA | TRBJ2-5 | TRBV29-1 | CSVEDNVRETQYF | TGCAGCGTTGAAGATAATGTCAGGGAGACCCAGTACTTC
TRBD1 | few | TRBJ1-2 | TRBV5-1 | CASSLGTDNYGYTF | TGCGCCAGCAGCCTGGGGACAGACAACTATGGCTACACCTTC
NA | few | TRBJ2-7 | TRBV28 | CASSLSPSYEQYF | TGTGCCAGCAGTTTGTCCCCATCCTACGAGCAGTACTTC
NA | few | TRBJ2-7 | TRBV29-1 | CSVESGGEQYF | TGCAGCGTTGAATCTGGGGGCGAGCAGTACTTC
NA | few | TRBJ2-5 | TRBV7-2 | CASSLAETQYF | TGTGCCAGCAGCTTAGCAGAGACCCAGTACTTC
NA | NA | TRBJ2-3 | TRBV9 | CASSVEADTQYF | TGTGCCAGCAGCGTAGAAGCAGATACGCAGTATTTT
NA | few | TRBJ2-1 | TRBV30 | CAWSVTTGDEQFF | TGTGCCTGGAGTGTGACAACCGGCGATGAGCAGTTCTTC
TRBD1 | NA | TRBJ2-1 | TRBV9 | CASSTGTGISYEQFF | TGTGCCAGCAGCACCGGGACAGGAATTTCTTATGAGCAGTTCTTC
TRBD1 | NA | TRBJ2-7 | TRBV4-1 | CASSPGQGTSHYEQYF | TGCGCCAGCAGCCCTGGACAGGGCACATCCCACTACGAGCAGTACTTC
NA | once | TRBJ2-1 | TRBV4-2 | CASSQDQQIYNEQFF | TGTGCCAGCAGCCAAGATCAGCAGATATACAATGAGCAGTTCTTC
TRBD2 | NA | TRBJ2-7 | TRBV29-1 | CSVERPGLAFSEQYF | TGCAGCGTTGAGCGTCCGGGACTAGCGTTTAGCGAGCAGTACTTC
NA | NA | TRBJ2-1 | TRBV5-1 | CASTAEGSEQFF | TGCGCCAGCACGGCTGAGGGTAGTGAGCAGTTCTTC
NA | few | TRBJ1-5 | TRBV2 | CASSTHRENQPQHF | TGTGCCAGCAGCACGCACAGGGAGAATCAGCCCCAGCATTTT
TRBD1 | NA | TRBJ2-3 | TRBV7-2 | CASSLMGTGTDTQYF | TGTGCCAGCAGCTTAATGGGGACAGGCACAGATACGCAGTATTTT
TRBD1 | NA | TRBJ1-1 | TRBV4-1 | CASSQADRAAEAFF | TGCGCCAGCAGCCAGGCCGACAGGGCCGCTGAAGCTTTCTTT
TRBD1 | NA | TRBJ2-5 | TRBV18 | CASSSTGTGGGQETQYF | TGTGCCAGCTCATCGACCGGGACAGGAGGAGGACAAGAGACCCAGTACTTC
NA | NA | TRBJ1-4 | TRBV7-2 | CASSFSGGKLFF | TGTGCCAGCAGCTTCTCGGGAGGGAAACTGTTTTTT
NA | NA | TRBJ2-5 | TRBV5-1 | CASSLQGLETQYF | TGCGCCAGCAGCTTGCAGGGTTTGGAGACCCAGTACTTC
NA | NA | TRBJ1-2 | TRBV28 | CASSSLDEWNYGYTF | TGTGCCAGCAGTTCCCTGGATGAGTGGAACTATGGCTACACCTTC
NA | few | TRBJ1-1 | TRBV7-9 | CASSFGAGLREAFF | TGTGCCAGCAGCTTCGGCGCAGGCCTACGTGAAGCTTTCTTT
NA | NA | TRBJ1-1 | TRBV29-1 | CSGKGTPNTEAFF | TGCAGCGGGAAAGGGACACCGAACACTGAAGCTTTCTTT
TRBD2 | few | TRBJ2-3 | TRBV9 | CASSVDGLAVNTDTQYF | TGTGCCAGCAGCGTAGACGGACTAGCGGTTAACACAGATACGCAGTATTTT
NA | few | TRBJ2-3 | TRBV29-1 | CSVEVETDTQYF | TGCAGCGTTGAAGTAGAGACAGATACGCAGTATTTT
NA | NA | TRBJ2-3 | TRBV10-3 | CAISWSGQSTDTQYF | TGTGCCATCAGTTGGTCTGGGCAGAGCACAGATACGCAGTATTTT
NA | few | TRBJ1-2 | TRBV30 | CAWSDRAPYYGYTF | TGTGCCTGGAGTGATCGGGCCCCGTACTATGGCTACACCTTC
TRBD1 | few | TRBJ1-2 | TRBV9 | CASSFGTGYGYTF | TGTGCCAGCAGCTTCGGGACAGGGTATGGCTACACCTTC
TRBD1 | NA | TRBJ2-7 | TRBV4-1 | CASSLPGQAFYEQYF | TGCGCCAGCAGCCTTCCGGGACAGGCGTTCTACGAGCAGTACTTC
TRBD2 | few | TRBJ2-5 | TRBV7-2 | CASHRLAGLQETQYF | TGTGCCAGCCATCGGCTAGCGGGGCTACAAGAGACCCAGTACTTC
NA | few | TRBJ2-1 | TRBV5-1 | CASSLEGHNEQFF | TGCGCCAGCAGCTTGGAGGGACACAATGAGCAGTTCTTC
NA | few | TRBJ2-1 | TRBV28 | CASSLSDRTDEQFF | TGTGCCAGCAGTTTAAGCGACAGGACGGATGAGCAGTTCTTC
NA | few | TRBJ1-4 | TRBV7-9 | CASSLPGLNEKLFF | TGTGCCAGCAGCTTACCAGGGTTGAACGAAAAACTGTTTTTT
NA | NA | TRBJ2-1 | TRBV30 | CAWRLRGEQFF | TGTGCCTGGAGATTACGCGGGGAGCAGTTCTTC
NA | NA | TRBJ1-1 | TRBV28 | CASHPKFEAFF | TGTGCCAGCCACCCCAAGTTTGAAGCTTTCTTT
TRBD1 | few | TRBJ1-4 | TRBV27 | CASMLQGTNEKLFF | TGTGCCAGCATGCTACAGGGGACGAATGAAAAACTGTTTTTT
TRBD1 | NA | TRBJ1-2 | TRBV10-3 | CAIRNTGEDGYTF | TGTGCCATCAGGAATACAGGGGAAGATGGCTACACCTTC
TRBD2 | few | TRBJ2-1 | TRBV7-2 | CASRTSGFNNEQFF | TGTGCCAGCAGAACTAGCGGGTTTAACAATGAGCAGTTCTTC
NA | NA | TRBJ2-1 | TRBV6-6 | CASSPWTTNEQFF | TGTGCCAGCAGTCCCTGGACAACCAATGAGCAGTTCTTC